The clone carrying this TCR beta chain was seen ten or more times. The antigen is not known. This record comes from a study of T cells in Graves' hyperthyroidism and ophthalmopathy. Study-wide findings and caveats: Within blood appeared most thyroid clonotypes that had expanded above 0.001.

TCR beta CDR3 regions were amplified from RNA transcripts. HTBI primers were the set used in a first-round RT-PCR of the TCR CDR3. TCRdb itself ran the multiplex PCR reads through MiXCR, one entry per CDR3 protein. The sample has around 340,000 distinct CDR3 sequences, approximately 18% seen once. The diagnostic basis comprised clinical symptoms, serum thyroxine and TRAb, thyroid ultrasound and orbital computed tomography. The source of the PBMCs was about 10 ml of fresh peripheral blood. Per germline, CDR1 MNHEY and CDR2 SMNVEV (reference sequence). Trimming left V 5 bases short and J 2 bases short, with 9 bases between. This CDR3 is 13 amino acids long.

This chain uses TRBV27 with TRBJ2-5; D is perhaps TRBD2 (5 bases). The receptor was isolated from a middle-aged woman with Graves' ophthalmopathy. The sample was blood. The CDR3 spells CASSTPGQETQYF. Written as DNA, the CDR3 is TGTGCCAGCAGTACCCCGGGGCAAGAGACCCAGTACTTC.